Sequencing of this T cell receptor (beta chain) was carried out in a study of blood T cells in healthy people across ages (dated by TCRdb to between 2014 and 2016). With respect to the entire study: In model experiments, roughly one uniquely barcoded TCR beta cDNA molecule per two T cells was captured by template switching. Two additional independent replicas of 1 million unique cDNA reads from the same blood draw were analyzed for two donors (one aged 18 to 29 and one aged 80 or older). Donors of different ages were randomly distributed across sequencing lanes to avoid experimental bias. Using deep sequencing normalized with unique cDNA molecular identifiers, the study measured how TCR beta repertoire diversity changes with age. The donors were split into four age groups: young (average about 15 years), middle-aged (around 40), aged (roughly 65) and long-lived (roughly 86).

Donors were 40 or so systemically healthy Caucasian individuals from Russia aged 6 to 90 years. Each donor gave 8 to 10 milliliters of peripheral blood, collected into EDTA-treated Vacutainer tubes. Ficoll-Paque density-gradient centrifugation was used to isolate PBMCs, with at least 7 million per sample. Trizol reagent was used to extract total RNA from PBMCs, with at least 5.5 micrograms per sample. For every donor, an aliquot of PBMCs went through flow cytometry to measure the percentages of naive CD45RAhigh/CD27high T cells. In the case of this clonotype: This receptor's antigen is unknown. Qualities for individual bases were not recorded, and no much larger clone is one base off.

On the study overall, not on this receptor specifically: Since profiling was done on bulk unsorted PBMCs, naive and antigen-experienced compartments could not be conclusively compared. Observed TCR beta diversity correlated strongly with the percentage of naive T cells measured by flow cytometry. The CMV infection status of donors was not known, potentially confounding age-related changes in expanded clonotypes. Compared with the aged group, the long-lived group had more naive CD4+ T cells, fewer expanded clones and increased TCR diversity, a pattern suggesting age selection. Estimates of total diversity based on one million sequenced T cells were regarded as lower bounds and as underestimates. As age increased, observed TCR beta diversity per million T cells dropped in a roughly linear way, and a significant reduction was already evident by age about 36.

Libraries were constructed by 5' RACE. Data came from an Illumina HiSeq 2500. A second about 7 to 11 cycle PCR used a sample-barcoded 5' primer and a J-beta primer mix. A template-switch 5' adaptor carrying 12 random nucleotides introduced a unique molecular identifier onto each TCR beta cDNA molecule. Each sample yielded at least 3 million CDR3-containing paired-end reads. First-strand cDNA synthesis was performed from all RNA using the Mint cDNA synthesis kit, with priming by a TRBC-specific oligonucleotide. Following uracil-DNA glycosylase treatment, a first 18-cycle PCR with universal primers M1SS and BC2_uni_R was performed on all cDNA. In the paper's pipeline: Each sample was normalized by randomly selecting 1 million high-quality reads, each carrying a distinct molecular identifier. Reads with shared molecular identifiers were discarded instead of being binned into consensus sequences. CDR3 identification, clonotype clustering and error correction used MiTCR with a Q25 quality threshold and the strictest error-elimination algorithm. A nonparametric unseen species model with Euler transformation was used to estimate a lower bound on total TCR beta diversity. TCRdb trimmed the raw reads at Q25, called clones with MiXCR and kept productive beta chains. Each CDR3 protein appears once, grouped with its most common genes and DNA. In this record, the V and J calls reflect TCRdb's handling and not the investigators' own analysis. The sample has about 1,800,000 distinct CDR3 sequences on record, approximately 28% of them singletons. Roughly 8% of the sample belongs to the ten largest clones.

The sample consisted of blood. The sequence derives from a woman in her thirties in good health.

In nucleotide form, the sequence is TGCAGCGTACAGGATGTGGCTGAAGCTTTCTTT. This is translated as CSVQDVAEAFF. This chain joins TRBV29-1 to TRBJ1-1; the D segment could be TRBD1, given 5 matching bases. V drops 6 bases and J drops 6 bases, leaving 11 bases in between. As encoded in the germline V gene, CDR1 is SQVTM while CDR2 is ANQGSEA. From cysteine to phenylalanine, the CDR3 is 11 amino acids long. Only the CDR3 DNA is retained, 33 bases long and in frame from the first base.